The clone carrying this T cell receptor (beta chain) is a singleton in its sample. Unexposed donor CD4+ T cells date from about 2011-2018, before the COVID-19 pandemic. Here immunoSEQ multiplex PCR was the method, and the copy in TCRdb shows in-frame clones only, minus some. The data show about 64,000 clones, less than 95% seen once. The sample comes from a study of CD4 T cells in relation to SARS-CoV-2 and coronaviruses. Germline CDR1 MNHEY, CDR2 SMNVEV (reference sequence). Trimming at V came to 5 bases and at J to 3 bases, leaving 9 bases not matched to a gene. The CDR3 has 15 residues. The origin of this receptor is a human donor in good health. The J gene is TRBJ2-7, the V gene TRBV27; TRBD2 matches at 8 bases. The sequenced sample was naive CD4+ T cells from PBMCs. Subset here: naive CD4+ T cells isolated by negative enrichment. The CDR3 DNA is TGTGCCAGCAGTCCTACTTCTAGCGGGTACTACGAGCAGTACTTC. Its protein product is CASSPTSSGYYEQYF.